This TCR beta chain emerged from a study of cytomegalovirus exposure and HLA in healthy donors. Study-level points and caveats: Prior analysis indicated that the majority of TCR beta V segments exhibited productivity approximately 87% or approximately 30% of the time.

The PCR made use of 60 Vbeta and 13 Jbeta primers. Profiling relied on immunoSEQ multiplex PCR, and the TCRdb table lists in-frame clones only, not all of them. This table has around 130,000 clones, 65% to 90% appearing once. This clone was counted once. Its target is unknown. The specimen was PBMCs. This TCR came from a woman aged 18-29 years in good health and CMV-seropositive.

The CDR3 reads CASSPGQGETEAFF. The CDR3 DNA reads as TGTGCCAGCAGCCCCGGACAGGGGGAAACTGAAGCTTTCTTT. This chain joins TRBV7-9 and TRBJ1-1; 10 bases agree with TRBD1. The CDR3 is 14 residues long. Germline V lookup: CDR1 SEHNR, CDR2 FQNEAQ (reference sequence). Unmatched junction bases numbered 5, after V lost 5 bases and J lost 5 bases. Full variable domain (outside the CDR3, taken from reference TRBV7-9 and TRBJ1-1): DTGVSQNPRHKITKRGQNVTFRCDPISEHNRLYWYRQTLGQGPEFLTYFQNEAQLEKSRLLSDRFSAERPKGSFSTLEIQRTEQGDSAMYLCASSPGQGETEAFFGQGTRLTVV.